These T cell receptor beta chains were read from a single sample in a study of blood T cell repertoires in COVID-19. Generated by immunoSEQ multiplex PCR, the TCRdb table keeps only in-frame clones and is missing some. Of roughly 20,000 clones in the sample, just under 90% were seen once. Material for sequencing was peripheral blood. These receptors all come from a human donor in a cohort sampled during active COVID-19. Each CDR3 is given with its conserved first and last residue. D genes are given only for firm matches. Some rows have no size entry. The others give once, few or many, or a class for an expanded clone.

TRBV11-2	TRBJ2-1	.	TRBD2	TGTGCCAGCAGCTTACAGGGCAGGGAGGGTACTGAGCAGTTCTTC	CASSLQGREGTEQFF
TRBV24-1	TRBJ1-2	.	TRBD1	TGTGCCACCAGTGGCGGGACAGGGTATGGCTACACCTTC	CATSGGTGYGYTF
TRBV9	TRBJ2-5	medium-sized	.	TGTGCCAGCACTGGAAGCGTGGGAGAGACCCAGTACTTC	CASTGSVGETQYF
TRBV9	TRBJ2-2	.	.	TGTGCCAGCAGCTCCCGGGACTGGAACACCGGGGAGCTGTTTTTT	CASSSRDWNTGELFF
TRBV18	TRBJ2-7	.	.	TGTGCCAGCTCACCACAAAAATGGCGGCCATACGAGCAGTACTTC	CASSPQKWRPYEQYF
TRBV5-4	TRBJ2-1	.	.	TGTGCCAGCAGCTTGGCGTCCTATCTAAACGCAGGGGTTGATAGGAATGAGCAGTTCTTC	CASSLASYLNAGVDRNEQFF
TRBV6-2/TRBV6-3	TRBJ1-5	.	.	TGTGCCAGCAGTATCAGGGCGATGTCACATCAGCCCCAGCATTTT	CASSIRAMSHQPQHF
TRBV12-5	TRBJ2-7	.	.	TGTGCTAGTGGTTTGGTAAAGTCCCAGGAACTCTACGAGCAGTACTTC	CASGLVKSQELYEQYF
TRBV4-3	TRBJ1-6	.	.	TGCGCCAGCAGCCAAGCTCATCCGGGTTCCGGATCACCCCTCCACTTT	CASSQAHPGSGSPLHF
TRBV6-5	TRBJ1-6	.	TRBD1	TGTGCCAGCAGCGTTTCAGGGGGCACAAATTCACCCCTCCACTTT	CASSVSGGTNSPLHF
TRBV7-3	TRBJ2-3	.	TRBD2	TGTGCCAGCAGCGCCGACGGGACTAGCGGGAGGGCCCTGCCTCATACGCAGTATTTT	CASSADGTSGRALPHTQYF
TRBV7-6	TRBJ2-3	.	TRBD1	TGTGCCAGCAGCTCCGTACAGGGGGCGTCGACAGATACGCAGTATTTT	CASSSVQGASTDTQYF
TRBV7-3	TRBJ2-1	.	.	TGTGCCAGCAGCTTGGCCCTAGCCTCCTACAATGAGCAGTTCTTC	CASSLALASYNEQFF
TRBV7-2	TRBJ1-5	.	TRBD1	TGTGCCAGCAGCTCCCGGGACAGGGGACTTCAGCCCCAGCATTTT	CASSSRDRGLQPQHF
TRBV28	TRBJ2-7	.	.	TGTGCCAGCAGTTCGGCGGGGGCTCGCTACGAGCAGTACTTC	CASSSAGARYEQYF
TRBV5-5	TRBJ2-1	.	.	TGTGCCAGCAGCTGGGGCGGGGTGAGCTCCTACAATGAGCAGTTCTTC	CASSWGGVSSYNEQFF
TRBV28	TRBJ1-4	.	.	TGTGCCAGCAGTCCCCGGACCGGGGGGCCGGAAAAACTGTTTTTT	CASSPRTGGPEKLFF
TRBV7-3	TRBJ1-2	.	TRBD1	TGTGCCAGCAGCTTCGGACAGGGGGCCAATGGCTACACCTTC	CASSFGQGANGYTF
TRBV28	TRBJ2-1	.	TRBD2	TGTGCCAGCAGTCCTTCCGGGACTAGCAGCAATGAGCAGTTCTTC	CASSPSGTSSNEQFF
TRBV3-1/TRBV3-2	TRBJ2-5	.	TRBD2	TGTGCCAGCAGCGTCAAAGGCACTAGCGGGAGTCATCGGCCTGGAGAGACCCAGTACTTC	CASSVKGTSGSHRPGETQYF
TRBV6-4	TRBJ1-1	.	.	TGTGCCAGCAGAAGAGACACCGTGAACACTGAAGCTTTCTTT	CASRRDTVNTEAFF
TRBV3-1/TRBV3-2	TRBJ2-6	.	TRBD1	TGTGCCAGCAGCCCTGAGTGGACAGGGGGCTCTGGGGCCAACGTCCTGACTTTC	CASSPEWTGGSGANVLTF
TRBV12-3/TRBV12-4	TRBJ1-1	.	.	TGTGCCAGCACCAAACGGGAGGACACTGAAGCTTTCTTT	CASTKREDTEAFF
TRBV19	TRBJ2-1	.	.	TGTGCCAGTAGTATTTTGGGAGGGGGCTACAATGAGCAGTTCTTC	CASSILGGGYNEQFF
TRBV19	TRBJ2-3	.	.	TGTGCCAGTAGAACCGGAGTCACAGATACGCAGTATTTT	CASRTGVTDTQYF
TRBV7-3	TRBJ2-2	.	TRBD2	TGTGCCAGCAGCTTAACGGCCAGCGGGAGAGGGACCGGGGAGCTGTTTTTT	CASSLTASGRGTGELFF
TRBV4-3	TRBJ2-4	.	.	TGCGCCAGCAGCCAAGAAGAGGGGGGGAAAAACATTCAGTACTTC	CASSQEEGGKNIQYF
TRBV5-1	TRBJ2-5	.	TRBD2	TGCGCCAGCAGCTTGGATGCTAGCGGGGCCCTTGAGACCCAGTACTTC	CASSLDASGALETQYF
TRBV6-5	TRBJ2-7	.	.	TGTGCCAGCAGACTAGCCCCGAGCTCCTACGAGCAGTACTTC	CASRLAPSSYEQYF
TRBV4-3	TRBJ2-3	.	.	TGCGCCAGCAGCCAAGATAGGGGGGGCTCAGATACGCAGTATTTT	CASSQDRGGSDTQYF
TRBV14	TRBJ1-2	once	.	TGTGCCAGCAGCGCACACAACTATGGCTACACCTTC	CASSAHNYGYTF
TRBV3-1/TRBV3-2	TRBJ2-1	few	.	TGTGCCAGCAGCCAAGATCGGGGGACTGACTACAATGAGCAGTTCTTC	CASSQDRGTDYNEQFF
TRBV7-2	TRBJ1-6	.	TRBD1	TGTGCCAGCAGCTTAGCGACAGGGGGAGACTCACCCCTCCACTTT	CASSLATGGDSPLHF
TRBV6-2/TRBV6-3	TRBJ1-5	.	.	TGTGCCAGCAGCGCGTATTATAGCAATCAGCCCCAGCATTTT	CASSAYYSNQPQHF
TRBV7-3	TRBJ2-3	.	TRBD2	TGTGCCAGCAGCCTTACACTAGCGGGAGGTGGGACAGATACGCAGTATTTT	CASSLTLAGGGTDTQYF
TRBV19	TRBJ1-1	.	TRBD1	TGTGCCAGTAGTATGGAGCAGGGGGACACTGAAGCTTTCTTT	CASSMEQGDTEAFF
TRBV19	TRBJ2-7	.	TRBD1	TGTGCCAGTAGTCCCGGACAGGGAGTCGCCTACGAGCAGTACTTC	CASSPGQGVAYEQYF
TRBV7-9	TRBJ2-5	.	TRBD1	TGTGCCAGCAGCTTAGTTGGCGGCGGAGCGGACAGGGGGCGGGAGACCCAGTACTTC	CASSLVGGGADRGRETQYF
TRBV2	TRBJ2-5	.	.	TGTGCCAGCAGTGAAGCGGGAAGGGGTGTCGGGACCCAGTACTTC	CASSEAGRGVGTQYF
TRBV11-1	TRBJ2-7	.	.	TGTGCCAGCAGCTATCGTCAGGGGCCATCCTACGAGCAGTACTTC	CASSYRQGPSYEQYF
TRBV19	TRBJ1-2	.	.	TGTGCCAGTAGTCCTGCAGGCCCCCTCGAACTTTATGGCTACACCTTC	CASSPAGPLELYGYTF
TRBV7-3	TRBJ2-3	once	TRBD2	TGTGCCAGCAGCCGAGGGACTAGCGGAGATCCGCAGTATTTT	CASSRGTSGDPQYF
TRBV19	TRBJ1-5	.	.	TGTGCCAGTAGCTGGGCAGGTTTCAATCAGCCCCAGCATTTT	CASSWAGFNQPQHF
TRBV2	TRBJ1-5	.	.	TGTGCCAGCAGTGGGAACAGGGAAAGCAATCAGCCCCAGCATTTT	CASSGNRESNQPQHF
TRBV21-1	TRBJ2-1	.	.	TGTGCCCGGCGAGGTGAGCAGTTCTTC	CARRGEQFF
TRBV24-1	TRBJ2-1	once	TRBD2	TGTGCCACCAGTGACCCTCGACTAGCGGAGACCTACAATGAGCAGTTCTTC	CATSDPRLAETYNEQFF
TRBV28	TRBJ1-1	.	.	TGTGCCAGCAGTACCGGGGGTGATGACACTGAAGCTTTCTTT	CASSTGGDDTEAFF
TRBV5-1	TRBJ1-1	.	TRBD1	TGCGCCAGCAGCTCAGGGGGCGCGGGGAACACTGAAGCTTTCTTT	CASSSGGAGNTEAFF
TRBV6-6	TRBJ1-1	.	.	TGTGCCAGCAGTGACCCGACAAGGATGAACACTGAAGCTTTCTTT	CASSDPTRMNTEAFF
TRBV7-8	TRBJ2-6	.	TRBD2	TGTGCCAGCGGAGGGGTCCTAGCGGGCTCTGGGGCCAACGTCCTGACTTTC	CASGGVLAGSGANVLTF
TRBV7-9	TRBJ1-1	once	.	TGTGCCAGCAGCCCTCTGACAGGGAACACTGAAGCTTTCTTT	CASSPLTGNTEAFF
TRBV19	TRBJ2-7	.	.	TGTGCCAGTAGTATTAGGGACTGCCGCTGCTCCTACGAGCAGTACTTC	CASSIRDCRCSYEQYF
TRBV9	TRBJ2-3	.	.	TGTGCCAGCAGTCAGGAGGGCCGGGATACGCAGTATTTT	CASSQEGRDTQYF
TRBV28	TRBJ2-7	.	TRBD1	TGTGCCAGCAGCCTGGGGACAGGGACCTACGAGCAGTACTTC	CASSLGTGTYEQYF
TRBV6-6	TRBJ2-2	.	.	TGTGCCAGCACCTCCAGGTGGACCGGGGAGCTGTTTTTT	CASTSRWTGELFF
TRBV14	TRBJ2-2	few	TRBD1	TGTGCCAGCAGCCAAAGACAGGGGAGGTACACCGGGGAGCTGTTTTTT	CASSQRQGRYTGELFF